These 15 T cell receptor beta chains came from one sample sequenced in a study of shared clonotypes between healthy human individuals. Measured with immunoSEQ multiplex PCR; TCRdb has only the in-frame clones, and not every one. The table includes about 2.2 million clones, approximately 92% detected once. CD45RO negativity and positive selection for CCR7 defined naive CD8 cells, a population that excluded terminally differentiated effector memory CD45RA+ cells. The source material was naive CD8+ T cells from PBMCs. The source is a man aged 18-30 years in good health. Some clones in this sample may be carry-over from other donors' samples.

The chain uses TRBV7-9 and TRBJ2-5; no clear D gene. This CDR3 has 14 residues. V was cut by 5 bases and J by 2 bases, with 12 bases left in between. CDR1 SEHNR and CDR2 FQNEAQ come from the germline V gene (reference sequence). CDR3 sequence: CASSPRDPQETQYF. The CDR3 coding sequence is TGTGCCAGCAGCCCGCGAGACCCACAAGAGACCCAGTACTTC.

The chain is built from TRBV6-5 and TRBJ1-1; the D gene is possibly TRBD1 (6 bases). The CDR3 length is 14 residues. V gave up 7 bases and J gave up 6 bases, with 18 bases separating them. Germline V gene lookup returns CDR1 MNHEY and CDR2 SVGAGI. The DNA for the CDR3 is TGTGCCAGCAAGATCTTCGGACAGCCTCCTGAAGCTTTCTTT. It yields the protein CASKIFGQPPEAFF.

In this sample, this clone turned up once. The chain joins TRBV10-2 to TRBJ1-1; 8 nucleotides agree with TRBD1. Germline CDR1 reads WSHSY; CDR2 reads SAAADI. The CDR3 has 17 residues. V shed 0 bases, J shed 0 bases, and the junction held 6 bases outside the gene matches. The CDR3: CASSESWTGPLNTEAFF. For the CDR3, the DNA is TGCGCCAGCAGTGAGTCCTGGACAGGGCCCTTGAACACTGAAGCTTTCTTT.

The V call is TRBV7-9, the J call TRBJ1-1, with no clear D. The V gene lost 1 base and the J gene lost 5 bases, with 11 bases spanning the gap. The germline V gene has CDR1 SEHNR and CDR2 FQNEAQ (reference sequence). The CDR3 has 14 amino acids. CDR3 nucleotide sequence: TGTGCCAGCAGCTTAGTTACGGGTTGGACTGAAGCTTTCTTT. This gives the protein CASSLVTGWTEAFF.

The chain uses TRBV7-9 and TRBJ2-1, with D possibly TRBD2 on 6 matching bases. The CDR3 runs to 17 residues. Germline CDR1 and CDR2: SEHNR and FQNEAQ (reference sequence). The V and J ends lost 6 bases and 0 bases respectively, with 18 bases between them. DNA of the CDR3: TGTGCCAGCAGTTCCCCGGGACTCTACGGCTCCTACAATGAGCAGTTCTTC. Its protein product is CASSSPGLYGSYNEQFF.

V and J are TRBV7-9 and TRBJ2-7; the match to TRBD2 covers 10 bases. V was clipped by 5 bases and J by 7 bases; unmatched bases: 14. The CDR3 totals 16 residues. CDR1 and CDR2 from the germline V gene are SEHNR and FQNEAQ (reference sequence). CDR3 loop: CASSPPSGLAAGEQYF. Here the CDR3 DNA reads TGTGCCAGCAGCCCACCCAGCGGACTAGCGGCGGGGGAGCAGTACTTC.

The rearrangement joins TRBV6-4 to TRBJ2-7; TRBD2 matches at 10 bases. Germline loops: CDR1 MRHNA, CDR2 SNTAGT. Trimming took 5 bases from V and 7 from J; bases not matched to a gene: 5. The CDR3 runs to 13 residues. CDR3 in amino acids: CASSPSGSQEQYF. In DNA form, the CDR3 reads TGTGCCAGCAGTCCTAGCGGGAGTCAAGAGCAGTACTTC.

The rearrangement links TRBV27 to TRBJ2-3; possibly TRBD2 for D (5 bases). The CDR3 spans 15 residues. Germline values: CDR1 MNHEY, CDR2 SMNVEV (reference sequence). Trimming pared 5 bases from V and 0 bases from J, leaving 12 bases between. DNA of the CDR3: TGTGCCAGCAGTCCCGAGGGCGGGAGCACAGATACGCAGTATTTT. It specifies CASSPEGGSTDTQYF.

The chain has TRBV19 and TRBJ1-5; D may be TRBD1 (5 bases). The CDR3 spans 13 residues. Trimming shortened V by 7 bases and J by 2 bases, and 9 bases separated the two germline ends. The germline V gene encodes CDR1 LNHDA and CDR2 SQIVND (reference sequence). The DNA for the CDR3 is TGTGCCAGTACGCCGGGGCGCAATCAGCCCCAGCATTTT. Translating gives CASTPGRNQPQHF.

This chain uses TRBV19 with TRBJ2-7; D assignment may be TRBD1 or TRBD2 (5 bases each). With 7 bases removed from V and 3 bases from J, the gap between germline ends came to 19 bases. The CDR3 is 15 residues long. In germline, CDR1 is LNHDA, CDR2 SQIVND (reference sequence). In DNA form, the CDR3 reads TGTGCCAGTACTTTAGGGTGGGGACGAAACTACGAGCAGTACTTC. Translated, it gives CASTLGWGRNYEQYF.

The V gene is TRBV11-2, the J gene TRBJ2-1; TRBD2 agrees at 16 bases. Trimming took 5 bases from V and 6 from J; bases not matched to a gene: 13. Germline V gene data show CDR1 as SGHAT and CDR2 as FQNNGV. The CDR3 is 19 amino acids. The chain's CDR3 is CASSPTGTSGRAVGNEQFF. CDR3 nucleotides: TGTGCCAGCAGCCCAACCGGGACTAGCGGGAGGGCCGTGGGCAATGAGCAGTTCTTC.

The chain uses TRBV7-3 and TRBJ2-5; 9 nucleotides align to TRBD1. The CDR3 loop spans 14 amino acids. The germline CDR1 and CDR2 sequences are SGHTA and FQGTGA. The V segment lost 5 bases and the J segment 3 bases; nucleotides outside the gene matches: 4. CDR3 in amino acids: CASSPRDREETQYF. The CDR3 region has the DNA TGTGCCAGCAGCCCTCGGGACAGGGAAGAGACCCAGTACTTC.

V gene TRBV27 combines with J gene TRBJ2-7; D tentatively reads TRBD1 or TRBD2 (5 bases each). Trimming took 6 bases from V and 3 from J, leaving 12 bases between them. The CDR3 contains 13 residues. Germline CDR1 reads MNHEY; CDR2 reads SMNVEV (reference sequence). The DNA for the CDR3 is TGTGCCAGCAGGGGACCGCAAGTCTACGAGCAGTACTTC. As protein: CASRGPQVYEQYF.

V usage is TRBV11-2 and J usage is TRBJ2-3; D tentatively fits TRBD1 or TRBD2 (5 bases each). Trimming cost V 5 bases and J 0 bases, with 18 bases left between them. Germline V gene sequence: CDR1 SGHAT, CDR2 FQNNGV. This CDR3 has 17 residues. Written as DNA, the CDR3 is TGTGCCAGCAGCACCCCCATGTGGGACCCTAGCACAGATACGCAGTATTTT. This codes for CASSTPMWDPSTDTQYF.

The DNA of the CDR3 is TGTGCCAGTAGGTGGGGGATCTATGGCTACACCTTC. It specifies CASRWGIYGYTF. This chain uses TRBV19 with TRBJ1-2; perhaps TRBD1 as D (5 bases). This CDR3 has 12 residues. Germline values: CDR1 LNHDA, CDR2 SQIVND (reference sequence). Trimming removed 6 bases at V and 4 bases at J, with 9 bases between.